This TCR beta chain is from a study of a mutant IDH1 vaccine in newly diagnosed glioma. Study-level information: Participants attended visit V12, the safety follow-up, at week 35, and then attended visit V13 at week 47.

On this clone: Its antigen remains unidentified.

Noted time point: week 35, safety follow-up. Topical imiquimod accompanied each vaccine dose, which consisted of 300 ug of mutant IDH1 20-mer peptide. The vaccination schedule gave patients eight doses in weeks 1, 3, 5, 7, 11, 15, 19 and 23. Method: immunoSEQ multiplex PCR; TCRdb's copy keeps in-frame clones and lacks some. There are about 56,000 clones in the sample; 80% to 90% occur only once, and 1.5% to 2% lies in the top ten. Germline-derived CDR1 and CDR2 are SGHRS and YFSETQ. The CDR3 totals 14 residues. The ends were cut back, 0 bases at V and 4 bases at J, with 8 bases in the middle. The sequenced sample was PBMCs, obtained from a glioma patient whose treatment included an IDH1 peptide vaccine. This receptor was taken from a man between 35 and 55 years old with glioma. The rearrangement joins TRBV5-1 to TRBJ1-5; the D is unclear. The CDR3 nucleotides read TGCGCCAGCAGCTTGGCCGAGGGAAATCAGCCCCAGCATTTT. This codes for CASSLAEGNQPQHF. The entire variable domain, with the rest obtained from reference TRBV5-1 and TRBJ1-5, is as follows: KAGVTQTPRYLIKTRGQQVTLSCSPISGHRSVSWYQQTPGQGLQFLFEYFSETQRNKGNFPGRFSGRQFSNSRSEMNVSTLELGDSALYLCASSLAEGNQPQHFGDGTRLSIL.